The 14 T cell receptor beta chains listed next were all sequenced from one sample in a study of T cell clonality in common variable immunodeficiency. The method was immunoSEQ multiplex PCR; TCRdb's version includes in-frame clones alone and lacks a portion of them. The counts give tens of thousands of clones, none of them seen only once; around 2.8% is held by the top ten. Sequencing was carried out using peripheral blood mononuclear cells. The receptors derive from a person aged 18-70 years in good health.

At least ten counts were recorded for this clone. The sequenced fragment ends 3 residues before the CDR3 boundary, so the rest is inferred from the germline J gene. This rearrangement joins TRBV19 to TRBJ1-5; 7 bases agree with TRBD1. The CDR3 has 15 residues. CDR1 is LNHDA, CDR2 SQIVND, per germline (reference sequence). Germline trimming cut 3 bases from V and 6 bases from J; bases unmatched to any gene: 8. The CDR3 loop reads CASSIPGGRGQPQHF. The sequenced CDR3 bases are TGTGCCAGTAGTATCCCAGGGGGTAGGGGTCAGCCC.

This clone was seen many times. The CDR3 extends 3 residues past the end of the read, so its final part is completed from the germline J gene. The J gene is TRBJ2-3, the V gene TRBV5-1; D gene unclear. Looked up from germline, CDR1 is SGHRS and CDR2 is YFSETQ. V lost 0 bases, J lost 2 bases, and 16 bases lay in between. The CDR3 covers 17 residues. The CDR3 protein is CASSLAGFPPPTDTQYF. CDR3 DNA (partial): TGCGCCAGCAGCTTGGCAGGTTTTCCCCCCCCCACAGATACG.

Many counts were recorded for this clone. The read finishes 3 residues shy of the CDR3 end, and the germline J gene is used to complete it. This chain links TRBV13 with TRBJ2-7; 9 bases line up with TRBD1. CDR1 and CDR2 (germline): PRHDT, FYEKMQ (reference sequence). V lost 5 bases to trimming and J lost 2 bases; unmatched junction nucleotides: 4. CDR3 length: 14 residues. CDR3 DNA, as far as it was read: TGTGCCAGCAGCATTGGACAGGGGACCTACGAG. The encoded protein is CASSIGQGTYE. The full CDR3 reads CASSIGQGTYEQYF.

This clone came up many times. The missing CDR3 end, 3 residues past where the read stops, is filled in from the germline J gene. The gene calls are TRBV20-1 and TRBJ2-1, with 12 bases lining up with TRBD2. The junction had 7 bases not matched to a gene; V was cut back by 3 bases and J by 7 bases. The CDR3 has 15 residues. Germline values: CDR1 DFQATT, CDR2 SNEGSKA (reference sequence). The covered CDR3 bases are TGCAGTGCTAGCCCACTAGCGGGAGGTTATAATGAG. This sequence encodes CSASPLAGGYNE. The whole CDR3 sequence reads CSASPLAGGYNEQFF.

This clone was found many times. Read data end 3 residues before the CDR3 end; the end is taken from the germline J gene. This chain uses TRBV20-1 with TRBJ2-4; D is perhaps TRBD2 (6 bases). The V gene lost 5 bases and the J gene lost 4 bases, with 12 bases spanning the gap. Per germline, CDR1 DFQATT and CDR2 SNEGSKA (reference sequence). The CDR3 covers 13 residues. This CDR3 reads CSARSGLKNIQYF. Incomplete CDR3 DNA: TGCAGTGCTCGTAGCGGCCTTAAAAACATT.

This clone was seen many times. The CDR3 goes on 3 residues after the read ends, and that part is filled in from the germline J gene. The chain joins TRBV5-1 to TRBJ1-1; the match to TRBD1 covers 11 bases. The CDR3 length is 15 residues. V was clipped by 4 bases and J by 4 bases; unmatched bases: 6. The germline V gene encodes CDR1 SGHRS and CDR2 YFSETQ. The part of the CDR3 DNA that was read is TGCGCCAGCAGCCTAAGGGGACAGGGGGTCACTGAA. Translation: CASSLRGQGVTE. The whole CDR3 reads CASSLRGQGVTEAFF.

To note about this clone: The read ends 3 residues before the CDR3 terminus; that terminus is restored from the germline J gene. The rearrangement links TRBV2 to TRBJ2-2, with 12 bases that match TRBD1. Germline CDR1 reads SNHLY; CDR2 reads FYNNEI. The CDR3 sequence is 17 residues long. The part of the CDR3 DNA that was read is TGTGCCAGCAGTGGGGACAGGGGGCGCGGGACTAATGAAAAG. It specifies CASSGDRGRGTNEK. The full CDR3 is CASSGDRGRGTNEKLFF. Supplemented by reference TRBV2 and TRBJ2-2, the full variable domain reads EPEVTQTPSHQVTQMGQEVILRCVPISNHLYFYWYRQILGQKVEFLVSFYNNEISEKSEIFDDQFSVERPDGSNFTLKIRSTKLEDSAMYFCASSGDRGRGTNEKLFFGEGSRLTVL.

This clone was counted many times. The CDR3 end falls 3 residues outside the read, so it is completed with the germline J gene. This rearrangement joins TRBV4-1 to TRBJ1-4, with a weak D call TRBD1 (6 bases). CDR1 is MGHRA, CDR2 YSYEKL, per germline. V lost 0 bases to trimming and J lost 5 bases, with 16 bases between them. CDR3 length: 17 amino acids. The sequenced CDR3 bases are TGCGCCAGCAGCCAAGAAAGGGAGGGGGTTGGCAATGAAAAA. Encoded protein: CASSQEREGVGNEK. The complete CDR3 protein is CASSQEREGVGNEKLFF.

By its share, this clone is medium-sized. With the read ending 3 residues before the CDR3 end, the germline J gene is used to fill in that end. The rearrangement joins TRBV5-8 to TRBJ2-7, with 7 nucleotides matching TRBD2. This CDR3 is built from 14 residues. The germline V gene encodes CDR1 SGHTS and CDR2 YDEGEE. The junction had 6 bases not matched to a gene; V was cut back by 3 bases and J by 3 bases. The part of the CDR3 DNA that was read is TGTGCCAGCAGCTCCGGGACTACCCGCTACGAG. It translates to CASSSGTTRYE. The whole CDR3 sequence is CASSSGTTRYEQYF.

This clone was recorded many times. The CDR3 end is not reached by the read, which stops 3 residues before it; the germline J gene fills it in. The chain has TRBV19 and TRBJ2-2; D ambiguous. Germline V gene sequence: CDR1 LNHDA, CDR2 SQIVND (reference sequence). The CDR3 runs 14 residues. Trimming took off 0 bases at V and 2 bases at J, with 4 bases between the two ends. The part of the CDR3 DNA that was read is TGTGCCAGTAGTATAGATTCAAACACCGGGGAG. It specifies CASSIDSNTGE. The whole CDR3 sequence reads CASSIDSNTGELFF.

This CDR3 is CASSLTSGAANEQFF. The part of the CDR3 DNA that was read is TGTGCCAGCAGCTTGACTAGCGGGGCGGCTAATGAG. The rearrangement uses TRBV7-6 and TRBJ2-1, with 11 bases matching TRBD2. The CDR3 end lies 3 residues beyond the end of the read and is filled in from the germline J gene. This CDR3 region has 15 residues. Germline CDR1 and CDR2: SGHVS and FNYEAQ. With V trimmed by 3 bases and J by 7 bases, 5 bases remained unmatched.

This clone showed up many times. The missing CDR3 end, 3 residues past where the read stops, is filled in from the germline J gene. The V gene is TRBV4-1, the J gene TRBJ2-3; 9 nucleotides line up with TRBD2. J lost 2 bases, V lost 0 bases, and 9 bases had no gene match. Germline-derived CDR1 and CDR2 are MGHRA and YSYEKL. There are 18 residues in the CDR3. The CDR3 DNA, read in part, is TGCGCCAGCAGCCAAGAGTATAGCGGGAGTCCCCACACAGATACG. It codes for CASSQEYSGSPHTDT. The full CDR3 reads CASSQEYSGSPHTDTQYF.

This clone was detected many times. The missing CDR3 end, 3 residues past where the read stops, is filled in from the germline J gene. The rearrangement joins TRBV12-3 or TRBV12-4 to TRBJ2-3; the match to TRBD2 covers 8 bases. The CDR3 consists of 15 residues. The J segment lost 1 base and the V segment lost 4 bases, leaving 4 bases of the junction unmatched. The CDR3: CASSSSRGGTDTQYF. The covered CDR3 bases are TGTGCCAGCAGTTCCTCGCGGGGGGGCACAGATACG.

In this sample, this clone turned up a few times. The read ends 3 residues shy of where the CDR3 ends; the end is completed using the germline J gene. The V and J genes are TRBV11-2 and TRBJ2-7, with unresolved D. The V and J ends lost 3 bases and 1 base respectively, with 7 bases between them. Germline loops: CDR1 SGHAT, CDR2 FQNNGV. The CDR3 is 13 residues long. CDR3 DNA (partial): TGTGCCAGCAGCTTGATCGGGTCCTACGAG. Protein: CASSLIGSYE. The CDR3 as a whole reads CASSLIGSYEQYF. The variable domain in full, completed from reference TRBV11-2 and TRBJ2-7, reads EAGVAQSPRYKIIEKRQSVAFWCNPISGHATLYWYQQILGQGPKLLIQFQNNGVVDDSQLPKDRFSAERLKGVDSTLKIQPAKLEDSAVYLCASSLIGSYEQYFGPGTRLTVT.